The clone carrying this T cell receptor (beta chain) was seen only a few times. Its antigen remains unknown. This entry belongs to a study of T cell responses to AZD1222 COVID-19 vaccine. Produced via immunoSEQ multiplex PCR; TCRdb's table is partial and in-frame only. The table lists about 140,000 clones, 92% of them singletons, with approximately 4% in the top ten. General observations from the study: A mostly white British donor set with more females was recruited, and clonal diversity was possibly underestimated. Regions left unmutated in variants are reportedly the target of nearly half of spike-specific TCRs. Repertoires in all cases were sampled only once the peak T cell response had passed. Only six or seven AZD1222 recipients were seropositive at baseline.

V shed 2 bases and J shed 9 bases, with 5 bases lying between them. CDR1 and CDR2 (germline): SEHNR, FQNEAQ (reference sequence). The CDR3 length is 11 residues. Source: peripheral blood, taken 28 days after the second AZD1222 dose. This clonotype originated in an adult who received the AZD1222 COVID-19 vaccine. J is TRBJ2-1 and V is TRBV7-9; D ambiguous. CDR3 protein: CASSLYVEQFF. The CDR3, as DNA: TGTGCCAGCAGCTTATACGTTGAGCAGTTCTTC.